These 20 T cell receptor beta chains were all obtained from the same sample, sequenced in a study of T cell clonality in common variable immunodeficiency. The data were produced by immunoSEQ multiplex PCR, yet TCRdb's version contains in-frame clones alone and is incomplete. The specimen has about 47,000 clones, none found just once. Sequencing was carried out using peripheral blood mononuclear cells. Receptors originate from a person aged 18 to 69 in good health.

The sample holds many counts of this clone. The sequence runs out 3 residues before the end of the CDR3; the remainder is reconstructed from the germline J gene. The rearrangement joins TRBV12-5 to TRBJ2-1, with 8 bases matching TRBD2. Germline V gene lookup returns CDR1 LGHNT and CDR2 FRNRAP. The V and J ends lost 7 bases and 4 bases, in that order; junction bases with no gene match: 6. CDR3 length: 14 residues. The part of the CDR3 DNA that was read is TGTGCTAGTGCCACAGCGGGGGCATACAATGAG. Translating gives CASATAGAYNE. The full CDR3 protein reads CASATAGAYNEQFF.

This clone was observed many times. One end of the junction is discordant with germline, which a read error may explain. The CDR3 end falls 3 residues outside the read, so it is completed with the germline J gene. This sequence joins TRBV4-2 and TRBJ2-1, with unresolved D. Germline loops: CDR1 LGHNA, CDR2 YNFKEQ. CDR3 size: 14 residues. The CDR3 sequence: CASSQDPMYNEQFF. Incomplete CDR3 DNA: TGCGCCAGCAGCCAAGATCCCATGTACAATGAG.

In the case of this clone: The CDR3 end lies 3 residues beyond the end of the read and is filled in from the germline J gene. The chain carries TRBV10-2 and TRBJ2-2, with 9 bases aligning to TRBD2. CDR1 and CDR2 from the germline V gene are WSHSY and SAAADI. CDR3 length equals 16 residues. With V trimmed by 0 bases and J by 5 bases, 4 bases remained unmatched. Here the CDR3 reads CASSESGGGGTGELFF. CDR3 bases read: TGCGCCAGCAGTGAGTCTGGCGGGGGGGGTACCGGGGAG.

This clone was found many times. The observed sequence ends 3 residues before the CDR3 terminus, with the missing tail filled in from the germline J gene. The rearrangement uses TRBV3-1 (or the pseudogene TRBV3-2) and TRBJ1-4, with D unresolved. The germline CDR1 and CDR2 sequences are LGHDT and YNNKEL (reference sequence). This CDR3 contains 16 residues. CDR3 DNA, as far as it was read: TGTGCCAGCAGCCGAGGGCGGGAATTCTATAATTCACCA. It is translated as CASSRGREFYNSP. The full-length CDR3 reads as CASSRGREFYNSPLFF.

This clone was recorded many times. The sequenced fragment ends 3 residues before the CDR3 boundary, so the rest is inferred from the germline J gene. The rearrangement joins TRBV5-1 to TRBJ1-1; D possibly corresponds to TRBD1 (6 bases). CDR1 SGHRS and CDR2 YFSETQ come from the germline V gene. The length of the CDR3 is 14 residues. Trimming pared 0 bases from V and 5 bases from J, leaving 11 bases between. The DNA read from the CDR3 is TGCGCCAGCAGCTTGGGTAGGGGGGGTACTGAA. The encoded protein is CASSLGRGGTE. The full-length CDR3 reads as CASSLGRGGTEAFF.

This clone was picked up many times. The DNA ends 3 residues before the CDR3 does, and the rest of the CDR3 is filled in from the germline J gene. The V call is TRBV7-8, the J call TRBJ2-7, with 9 bases lining up with TRBD1. This CDR3 is 16 amino acids long. The V gene end was trimmed by 2 bases and the J gene end by 4 bases; junction bases not matched to a gene: 9. Germline CDR1 is SGHVS and CDR2 is FQNEAQ. CDR3 loop: CASSLLGRQGEYEQYF. The DNA read from the CDR3 is TGTGCCAGCAGCTTACTAGGGCGACAGGGGGAGTACGAG.

This clone was seen many times. The read finishes 3 residues shy of the CDR3 end, and the germline J gene is used to complete it. The rearrangement joins TRBV20-1 to TRBJ2-2; 7 bases agree with TRBD2. The CDR3 consists of 17 residues. Germline V CDR1 and CDR2: DFQATT, SNEGSKA (reference sequence). The DNA read from the CDR3 is TGCAGTGCTAGAGATCTTAGGACCGCAGGGAGGGATTCACCG. Encoded protein: CSARDLRTAGRDSP. The full CDR3 reads CSARDLRTAGRDSPLFF.

This clone showed up just a few times. The CDR3 end lies 3 residues beyond the end of the read and is filled in from the germline J gene. The chain carries TRBV7-6 and TRBJ2-1; D may be TRBD2 (5 bases). From germline, CDR1 is SGHVS and CDR2 FNYEAQ. The CDR3 length is 15 residues. The V end was cut by 4 bases, the J end by 0 bases, with 10 bases between. CDR3 sequence: CASSSHTSSYNEQFF. The CDR3 bases that were read are TGTGCCAGCAGCTCCCACACTAGCTCCTACAATGAG.

This clone was counted ten times or more. The CDR3 region is CASRMTDRKNEQFF. CDR3 DNA (partial): TGTGCCAGTAGGATGACCGACAGGAAGAATGAG. The genes are TRBV19 and TRBJ2-1; D possibly corresponds to TRBD1 (6 bases). The CDR3 end falls 3 residues outside the read, so it is completed with the germline J gene. Germline CDR1 and CDR2: LNHDA and SQIVND (reference sequence). The V end lost 6 bases, the J end lost 7 bases, and 16 bases lay between the germline ends. This CDR3 comprises 14 residues. The whole variable domain, filled in from reference TRBV19 and TRBJ2-1, reads DGGITQSPKYLFRKEGQNVTLSCEQNLNHDAMYWYRQDPGQGLRLIYYSQIVNDFQKGDIAEGYSVSREKKESFPLTVTSAQKNPTAFYLCASRMTDRKNEQFFGPGTRLTVL.

The table lists this clone with many counts. Read data end 3 residues before the CDR3 end; the end is taken from the germline J gene. The chain is built from TRBV20-1 and TRBJ2-2; the D is unclear. In germline, CDR1 is DFQATT, CDR2 SNEGSKA (reference sequence). CDR3 length equals 12 residues. V was clipped by 1 base and J by 5 bases, with 5 bases between them. The CDR3 sequence: CSARVRTGELFF. The DNA read from the CDR3 is TGCAGTGCTAGAGTGAGGACCGGGGAG.

In its sample, this clone was seen many times. The CDR3 end is not reached by the read, which stops 3 residues before it; the germline J gene fills it in. The chain uses TRBV7-6 and TRBJ2-2; no clear D. Germline-derived CDR1 and CDR2 are SGHVS and FNYEAQ. Trimming removed 5 bases from V and 7 bases from J, with 14 bases in between. The CDR3 spans 14 residues. The CDR3 reads CASSPPSGGGELFF. The sequenced part of the CDR3 DNA is TGTGCCAGCAGCCCCCCGTCGGGTGGCGGGGAG.

This clone was counted at least ten times. Read coverage stops 3 residues before the CDR3 terminus; the germline J gene supplies the remainder. The chain recombines TRBV6-1 with TRBJ2-3; 14 positions agree with TRBD2. The CDR3 covers 15 residues. V shed 4 bases and J 4 bases; nucleotides not matched to a gene: 1. Per the germline V gene, CDR1 is MNHNS and CDR2 is SASEGT. The sequenced part of the CDR3 DNA is TGTGCCAGCAGTGGACTAGCGGGGGGGCCAGATACG. It translates to CASSGLAGGPDT. The whole CDR3 sequence is CASSGLAGGPDTQYF.

Many counts were recorded for this clone. The read terminates 3 residues ahead of where the CDR3 ends, so the germline J gene completes it. The rearrangement links TRBV30 to TRBJ1-6, with D maybe TRBD1 (6 bases). The CDR3 runs to 13 residues. CDR1 GTSNPN and CDR2 SVGIG come from the germline V gene (reference sequence). CDR3 bases read: TGTGCCTGGAGTGCTGGGGGCCGCCGGCCC. It translates to CAWSAGGRRP. The whole CDR3 reads CAWSAGGRRPLHF.

There are many counts of this clone. The observed sequence ends 3 residues before the CDR3 terminus, with the missing tail filled in from the germline J gene. This chain uses TRBV28 with TRBJ2-3; 9 bases agree with TRBD1. The germline V gene has CDR1 MDHEN and CDR2 SYDVKM. The CDR3 spans 12 residues. The covered CDR3 bases are TGTGCCAGCAGTTTAGGACAGGGGACG. Its protein product is CASSLGQGT. The entire CDR3 protein is CASSLGQGTQYF.

This clone was observed at least ten times. The CDR3 is cut off 3 residues early in the read; its end comes from the germline J gene. This sequence joins TRBV20-1 and TRBJ1-4; 7 bases agree with TRBD1. The CDR3 has 15 residues. CDR1 is DFQATT, CDR2 SNEGSKA, per germline (reference sequence). CDR3 loop: CSAREGGSGANVLFF. The DNA read from the CDR3 is TGCAGTGCTAGAGAAGGGGGCTCTGGGGCCAACGTA.

The table lists this clone with many counts. The read ends 3 residues early relative to the CDR3; the germline J gene fills the gap. The chain employs TRBV7-2 and TRBJ1-2; 7 bases map to TRBD1. J was trimmed by 7 bases and V by 5 bases; bases with no gene match: 13. The CDR3 has 15 amino acids. Germline V lookup: CDR1 SGHTA, CDR2 FQGNSA. The CDR3 region is CASSPTGLSRGGYTF. Partial CDR3 DNA: TGTGCCAGCAGCCCGACAGGGCTATCTAGGGGTGGC.

The table lists this clone with many counts. The read gets to within 3 residues of the CDR3 end, and the germline J gene fills in the rest. The chain is built from TRBV2 and TRBJ1-5; TRBD1 is a possible D gene (6 bases). CDR3 size: 15 residues. Deletions cut 7 bases from V and 0 bases from J, with 13 bases between. The germline V gene encodes CDR1 SNHLY and CDR2 FYNNEI. CDR3 DNA, as far as it was read: TGTGCCAGCAACTCGGACAGTTATAGCAATCAGCCC. Translation gives CASNSDSYSNQP. The CDR3 in its entirety is CASNSDSYSNQPQHF.

At least ten counts were recorded for this clone. The read finishes 3 residues shy of the CDR3 end, and the germline J gene is used to complete it. The V call is TRBV30, the J call TRBJ1-2; D not certain. The CDR3 has 13 residues. V lost 4 bases to trimming and J lost 2 bases, with 11 bases between them. The V gene's germline CDR1 is GTSNPN and CDR2 SVGIG (reference sequence). The CDR3 DNA, read in part, is TGTGCCTGGACCAAGGGCCTCAACTATGGC. It translates to CAWTKGLNYG. The entire CDR3 is CAWTKGLNYGYTF.

This clone was recorded at least ten times. The read stops 3 residues short of the end of the CDR3; the missing end is completed from the germline J gene. The chain joins TRBV5-5 to TRBJ1-2, with 10 bases that match TRBD1. The CDR3 extends over 14 amino acids. Germline V CDR1 and CDR2: SGHKS, YYEKEE (reference sequence). Trimming removed 4 bases from V and 7 bases from J; junction bases left unmatched: 7. This CDR3 is CASSGMGQGSGYTF. CDR3 DNA, as far as it was read: TGTGCCAGCAGCGGGATGGGACAGGGGAGTGGC.

This clone appeared many times. The CDR3 is cut off 3 residues early in the read; its end comes from the germline J gene. V usage is TRBV5-1 and J usage is TRBJ2-7, with D maybe TRBD2 (6 bases). The V gene's germline CDR1 is SGHRS and CDR2 YFSETQ. Trimming cost V 3 bases and J 0 bases, with 16 bases left between them. The CDR3 has 16 amino acids. Partial CDR3 DNA: TGCGCCAGCAGCTCCGGCGCGGGGTCGAGCTCCTACGAG. It yields the protein CASSSGAGSSSYE. The full-length CDR3 reads as CASSSGAGSSSYEQYF. Variable domain in full (rest from reference TRBV5-1 and TRBJ2-7): KAGVTQTPRYLIKTRGQQVTLSCSPISGHRSVSWYQQTPGQGLQFLFEYFSETQRNKGNFPGRFSGRQFSNSRSEMNVSTLELGDSALYLCASSSGAGSSSYEQYFGPGTRLTVT.